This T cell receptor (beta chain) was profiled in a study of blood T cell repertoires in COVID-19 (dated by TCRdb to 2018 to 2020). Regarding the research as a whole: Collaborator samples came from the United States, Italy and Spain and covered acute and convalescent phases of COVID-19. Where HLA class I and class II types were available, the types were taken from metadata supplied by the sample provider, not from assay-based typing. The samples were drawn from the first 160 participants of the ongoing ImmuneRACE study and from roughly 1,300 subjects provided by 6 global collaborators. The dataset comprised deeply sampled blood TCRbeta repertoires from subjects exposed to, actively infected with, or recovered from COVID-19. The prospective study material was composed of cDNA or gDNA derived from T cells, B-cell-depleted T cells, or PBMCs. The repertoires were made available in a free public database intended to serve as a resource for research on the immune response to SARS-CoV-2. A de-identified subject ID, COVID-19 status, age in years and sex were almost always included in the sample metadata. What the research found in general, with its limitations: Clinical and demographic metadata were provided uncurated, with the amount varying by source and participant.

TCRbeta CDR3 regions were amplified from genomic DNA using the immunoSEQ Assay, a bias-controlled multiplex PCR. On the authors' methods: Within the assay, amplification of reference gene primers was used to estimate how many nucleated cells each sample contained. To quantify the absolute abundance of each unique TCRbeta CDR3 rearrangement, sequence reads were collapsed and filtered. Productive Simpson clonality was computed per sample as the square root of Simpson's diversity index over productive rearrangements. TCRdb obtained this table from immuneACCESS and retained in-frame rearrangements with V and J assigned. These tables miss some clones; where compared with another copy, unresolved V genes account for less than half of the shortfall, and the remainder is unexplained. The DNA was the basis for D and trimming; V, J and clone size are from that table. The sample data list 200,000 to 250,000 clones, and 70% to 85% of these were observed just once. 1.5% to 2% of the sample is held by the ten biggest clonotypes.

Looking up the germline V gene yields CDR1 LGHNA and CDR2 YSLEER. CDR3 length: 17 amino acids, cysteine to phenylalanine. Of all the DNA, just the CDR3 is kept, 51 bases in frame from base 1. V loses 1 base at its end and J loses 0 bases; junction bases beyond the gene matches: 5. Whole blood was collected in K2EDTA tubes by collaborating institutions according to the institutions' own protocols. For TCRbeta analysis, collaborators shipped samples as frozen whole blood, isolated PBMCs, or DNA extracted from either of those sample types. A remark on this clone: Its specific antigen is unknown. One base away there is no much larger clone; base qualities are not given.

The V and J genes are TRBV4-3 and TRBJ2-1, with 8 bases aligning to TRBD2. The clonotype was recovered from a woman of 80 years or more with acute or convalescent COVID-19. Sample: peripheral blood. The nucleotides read TGCGCCAGCAGCCAAGTCATAGCGGGGAGCTCCTACAATGAGCAGTTCTTC. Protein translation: CASSQVIAGSSYNEQFF.